The T cell receptor beta chain under discussion was sequenced for a study of cytomegalovirus exposure and HLA in healthy donors. Primers for the PCR totalled 60 Vbeta and 13 Jbeta. Produced via immunoSEQ multiplex PCR; TCRdb's table is partial and in-frame only. The sample includes fewer than 150,000 clones, 70% to 80% of them seen just once. The CDR3 loop spans 15 amino acids. V lost 4 bases and J lost 6; bases outside the gene matches: 9. From germline, CDR1 is LGHNA and CDR2 YNFKEQ. The chain carries TRBV4-2 and TRBJ2-1; 7 bases match TRBD2. This TCR was sampled from a woman in her thirties or forties in good health and CMV-seropositive. The specimen was PBMCs. CDR3 sequence reads: CASSPGGLLPNEQFF. The CDR3 DNA sequence: TGTGCCAGCAGCCCGGGGGGACTCCTCCCCAATGAGCAGTTCTTC.